Below, 7 T cell receptor beta chains from the same sample are listed, as sequenced in a study of cytomegalovirus exposure and HLA in healthy donors. The method was immunoSEQ multiplex PCR; TCRdb's version includes in-frame clones alone and lacks a portion of them. This table holds 200,000 or so clones, approximately 87% found once. The sample consisted of PBMCs. These receptors originate from a woman aged 18-35 years in good health and CMV-seronegative.

DNA of the CDR3: TGTGCCAGCAGTGAAATGGGGGCCTACAGAGGGTATAACACTGAAGCTTTCTTT. This sequence encodes CASSEMGAYRGYNTEAFF. The rearrangement joins TRBV6-1 to TRBJ1-1, with D possibly being TRBD1 (6 bases). V lost 2 bases and J 2 bases, leaving 21 bases between the germline ends. In germline, CDR1 is MNHNS, CDR2 SASEGT. CDR3 length equals 18 residues.

In its sample, this clone was seen once. V gene TRBV6-1 combines with J gene TRBJ2-7, with TRBD2 identical over 7 bases. This CDR3 spans 13 amino acids. The V segment lost 11 bases and the J segment 2 bases; nucleotides outside the gene matches: 9. The V gene's germline CDR1 is MNHNS and CDR2 SASEGT. The CDR3 nucleotides read TGTGCCGCCCTTCGGGGGGTGGCCTACGAGCAGTACTTC. The encoded protein is CAALRGVAYEQYF.

The CDR3 DNA sequence: TGTGCCAGCAGGTCTCCCCGGGACAGTCTCTCCTACAATGAGCAGTTCTTC. It specifies CASRSPRDSLSYNEQFF. The J gene is TRBJ2-1, the V gene TRBV28; TRBD1 agrees at 7 bases. The CDR3 is 17 amino acids. Per the germline V gene, CDR1 is MDHEN and CDR2 is SYDVKM. V was clipped by 6 bases and J by 0 bases; unmatched bases: 11.

This sequence joins TRBV2 and TRBJ2-3; 9 nucleotides align to TRBD1. CDR1 is SNHLY, CDR2 FYNNEI, per germline. Germline trimming cut 7 bases from V and 5 bases from J; bases unmatched to any gene: 7. This CDR3 is 14 amino acids long. As DNA, the CDR3 is TGTGCCAGCAAGTGGGGACAGGGCATAGATACGCAGTATTTT. Amino acid sequence: CASKWGQGIDTQYF. The full variable domain, in which reference TRBV2 and TRBJ2-3 provide the parts outside the CDR3, is EPEVTQTPSHQVTQMGQEVILRCVPISNHLYFYWYRQILGQKVEFLVSFYNNEISEKSEIFDDQFSVERPDGSNFTLKIRSTKLEDSAMYFCASKWGQGIDTQYFGPGTRLTVL.

The CDR3 reads CASSSVANGELFF. The DNA for the CDR3 is TGCGCCAGCAGCTCGGTGGCCAACGGGGAGCTGTTTTTT. This rearrangement joins TRBV5-1 to TRBJ2-2; D gene unclear. This CDR3 has 13 amino acids. V was pared by 3 bases and J by 7 bases, with 10 bases between. Looked up from germline, CDR1 is SGHRS and CDR2 is YFSETQ.

The rearrangement joins TRBV14 to TRBJ2-7, with TRBD1 as a possible D gene (6 bases). The CDR3 consists of 12 residues. Germline V gives CDR1 SGHDN, CDR2 FVKESK. The V and J ends lost 5 bases and 6 bases respectively, with 11 bases between them. The CDR3 bases are TGTGCCAGCAGCAAGGGGGTAATCGAGCAGTACTTC. Its protein is CASSKGVIEQYF.

The genes are TRBV7-8 and TRBJ1-5; D remains unclear. Germline-derived CDR1 and CDR2 are SGHVS and FQNEAQ. V lost 1 base and J 2 bases, leaving 9 bases between the germline ends. This CDR3 contains 15 residues. CDR3 bases: TGTGCCAGCAGCTTAGAATGGCAGGGCAATCAGCCCCAGCATTTT. This translates into CASSLEWQGNQPQHF.